This TCR beta chain was captured in a study of cytomegalovirus exposure and HLA in healthy donors. Use of 60 Vbeta and 13 Jbeta primers characterized the PCR. The table came from immunoSEQ multiplex PCR; TCRdb's copy has only in-frame clones and leaves some out. The data hold over 250,000 clones, with 75% to 90% observed a single time. Though nominally healthy at sampling, donors likely had unrecorded immune exposures. Germline V gives CDR1 LNHDA, CDR2 SQIVND (reference sequence). CDR3 length: 15 amino acids. V shed 7 bases and J shed 4 bases, with 18 bases lying between them. The sequencing input was PBMCs. The chain combines TRBV19 with TRBJ2-3; weak D call: TRBD2 (5 bases). The source is a man in his forties in good health and CMV-seropositive. CDR3 nucleotides: TGTGCCAGTAAAGCTGGGCCCGACTACGCAGATACGCAGTATTTT. As protein: CASKAGPDYADTQYF.